The 28 T cell receptor beta chains presented below share a single source sample, sequenced in a study of cytomegalovirus exposure and HLA in healthy donors. PCR employed 60 Vbeta and 13 Jbeta primers. Clones were sequenced by immunoSEQ multiplex PCR, and TCRdb holds only the in-frame ones, with some missing. The sample holds 170,000 or so clones, 75% to 90% seen once. The sequenced sample consisted of PBMCs. The receptor set was obtained from a young woman in good health and CMV-seronegative.

Concerning this clone itself: Within the sample, other DNA sequences also encode this same CDR3. This chain uses TRBV7-9 with TRBJ2-7; 10 positions match TRBD1. V lost 4 bases, J lost 3 bases, and 3 bases stayed unmatched. The CDR3 covers 14 residues. Germline loops: CDR1 SEHNR, CDR2 FQNEAQ (reference sequence). CDR3 nucleotide sequence: TGTGCCAGCAGCTCCCGGGACAGGGGCTACGAGCAGTACTTC. Protein product: CASSSRDRGYEQYF.

V gene TRBV4-1 combines with J gene TRBJ2-3; 9 positions match TRBD2. Looked up from germline, CDR1 is MGHRA and CDR2 is YSYEKL. The CDR3 covers 15 residues. V trimming: 2 bases; J trimming: 4 bases; junction bases outside the gene matches: 4. Written as DNA, the CDR3 is TGCGCCAGCAGCCAACTGGCGGGGGGGCCAGATACGCAGTATTTT. Amino acid sequence: CASSQLAGGPDTQYF.

The V and J genes are TRBV27 and TRBJ1-5; 7 nucleotides match TRBD1. Trimming took 2 bases from V and 0 from J; bases not matched to a gene: 10. The CDR3 is made up of 18 amino acids. Germline V gene data show CDR1 as MNHEY and CDR2 as SMNVEV (reference sequence). The CDR3 bases are TGTGCCAGCAGTTTAATCTACCCGGACAGGTATAGCAATCAGCCCCAGCATTTT. Translated: CASSLIYPDRYSNQPQHF.

The chain combines TRBV18 with TRBJ2-5; 13 bases fit TRBD2. Trimming removed 1 base from V and 4 bases from J; junction bases left unmatched: 9. The germline V gene encodes CDR1 KGHSH and CDR2 LQKENI. This CDR3 comprises 18 residues. This CDR3 is CASSPRTSGSRGGETQYF. In nucleotides, the CDR3 is TGTGCCAGCTCACCACGGACTAGCGGGAGTAGGGGTGGAGAGACCCAGTACTTC.

V and J are TRBV6-5 and TRBJ2-7; TRBD2 agrees at 9 bases. The CDR3 consists of 16 residues. CDR1 MNHEY and CDR2 SVGAGI come from the germline V gene. V gave up 0 bases and J gave up 2 bases; unmatched junction bases: 5. The CDR3, as DNA: TGTGCCAGCAGTTACTCGACTAGCGGTAGCACCTACGAGCAGTACTTC. It specifies CASSYSTSGSTYEQYF.

V and J are TRBV28 and TRBJ1-4; 7 nucleotides agree with TRBD1. The trim removed 6 bases at V and 8 bases at J, leaving 9 bases unmatched. The CDR3 has 14 amino acids. Germline loops: CDR1 MDHEN, CDR2 SYDVKM. The CDR3 DNA reads TGTGCCAGCAGCCAGACAGGGTTCCGAGAAAAACTGTTTTTT. Translating it yields CASSQTGFREKLFF.

This clone was seen once. The chain is built from TRBV7-2 and TRBJ2-7; D is perhaps TRBD1 (5 bases). This CDR3 contains 15 residues. The germline V and J ends were trimmed by 4 bases and 3 bases, with 16 bases remaining between them. Germline-derived CDR1 and CDR2 are SGHTA and FQGNSA. The CDR3 spells CASSSYRGLNYEQYF. Written as DNA, the CDR3 is TGTGCCAGCAGCTCATATAGGGGATTGAACTACGAGCAGTACTTC. The full variable domain, its missing parts supplied by reference TRBV7-2 and TRBJ2-7, is GAGVSQSPSNKVTEKGKDVELRCDPISGHTALYWYRQSLGQGLEFLIYFQGNSAPDKSGLPSDRFSAERTGGSVSTLTIQRTQQEDSAVYLCASSSYRGLNYEQYFGPGTRLTVT.

The chain joins TRBV10-2 to TRBJ2-3; 9 nucleotides align to TRBD2. The CDR3 length is 15 residues. V dropped 2 bases and J dropped 4; count of bases not matched to a gene: 4. Germline CDR1 WSHSY, CDR2 SAAADI. For the CDR3, the DNA is TGCGCCAGCAGTGAGAAAGCGGGAGGACCAGATACGCAGTATTTT. It specifies CASSEKAGGPDTQYF.

This chain links TRBV7-2 with TRBJ2-5; the match to TRBD2 covers 12 bases. Germline CDR1 SGHTA, CDR2 FQGNSA. This CDR3 spans 16 amino acids. Trimming took 5 bases from V and 1 from J; bases not matched to a gene: 5. The CDR3 protein is CASSLQTSGGQETQYF. CDR3 in DNA: TGTGCCAGCAGCCTCCAGACTAGCGGGGGCCAAGAGACCCAGTACTTC.

This clone was recorded only once. The V call is TRBV7-9, the J call TRBJ1-1; perhaps TRBD1 as D (6 bases). The ends were cut back, 3 bases at V and 3 bases at J, with 11 bases in the middle. CDR3 length: 14 residues. In germline, CDR1 is SEHNR, CDR2 FQNEAQ (reference sequence). The CDR3 DNA follows: TGTGCCAGCAGCTTTCACAGGGTCCACACTGAAGCTTTCTTT. Translating it yields CASSFHRVHTEAFF.

The chain employs TRBV7-6 and TRBJ2-2; no clear D gene. The ends were cut back, 2 bases at V and 2 bases at J, with 9 bases in the middle. The CDR3 runs to 15 residues. The germline V gene has CDR1 SGHVS and CDR2 FNYEAQ. CDR3 amino acids: CASSLNRPNTGELFF. The CDR3 nucleotides are TGTGCCAGCAGCTTAAACAGACCAAACACCGGGGAGCTGTTTTTT.

The rearrangement uses TRBV28 and TRBJ2-1; 8 nucleotides match TRBD1. The CDR3 has 16 amino acids. The V segment lost 3 bases and the J segment 4 bases; nucleotides outside the gene matches: 8. Germline loops: CDR1 MDHEN, CDR2 SYDVKM. CDR3 bases: TGTGCCAGCAGTTTCATTCAGGGGGCGAGATACAATGAGCAGTTCTTC. Translation: CASSFIQGARYNEQFF.

This clone was picked up one time. The V and J genes are TRBV5-1 and TRBJ2-5; 8 bases agree with TRBD1. This CDR3 is 14 amino acids long. V was pared by 0 bases and J by 3 bases, with 1 base of the junction left unmatched. The V gene's germline CDR1 is SGHRS and CDR2 YFSETQ. In nucleotides, the CDR3 is TGCGCCAGCAGCTTGGAGACAGGGGAAGAGACCCAGTACTTC. This encodes CASSLETGEETQYF.

The chain recombines TRBV30 with TRBJ2-7, with 8 bases that match TRBD2. CDR3 length: 12 amino acids. Trimming cost V 2 bases and J 4 bases; bases outside gene matches: 1. The germline CDR1 and CDR2 sequences are GTSNPN and SVGIG (reference sequence). CDR3 loop: CAWSRGGYEQYF. In nucleotides, the CDR3 is TGTGCCTGGAGTCGGGGGGGATACGAGCAGTACTTC.

The chain uses TRBV28 and TRBJ1-5, with 7 bases lining up with TRBD1. The junction had 24 bases not matched to a gene; V was cut back by 4 bases and J by 0 bases. Germline CDR1 is MDHEN and CDR2 is SYDVKM. This CDR3 is built from 22 residues. The CDR3 loop is CASSSVPAKQGGGGYSNQPQHF. CDR3 in DNA: TGTGCCAGCAGTTCTGTTCCGGCGAAACAGGGAGGAGGGGGCTATAGCAATCAGCCCCAGCATTTT.

V usage is TRBV5-1 and J usage is TRBJ1-1; 7 positions agree with TRBD1. Germline V CDR1 and CDR2: SGHRS, YFSETQ. This CDR3 region has 15 residues. V shed 0 bases, J shed 4 bases, and the junction held 6 bases outside the gene matches. The CDR3 is CASSLGQGRSTEAFF. CDR3 bases: TGCGCCAGCAGCTTGGGACAGGGAAGGAGCACTGAAGCTTTCTTT.

In its sample, this clone was seen once. This chain connects TRBV5-1 to TRBJ2-5; D is uncertain. V lost 3 bases and J 5 bases, leaving 8 bases between the germline ends. The CDR3 runs 12 residues. Per the germline V gene, CDR1 is SGHRS and CDR2 is YFSETQ. The CDR3 reads CASSSEFETQYF. CDR3 in DNA: TGCGCCAGCAGCTCGGAGTTCGAGACCCAGTACTTC.

The gene calls are TRBV27 and TRBJ1-3; no firm D call. Deletions cut 4 bases from V and 0 bases from J, with 10 bases between. The CDR3 extends over 15 amino acids. Germline lookup yields CDR1 MNHEY and CDR2 SMNVEV (reference sequence). The CDR3 sequence is CASSSLVPSGNTIYF. DNA for the CDR3: TGTGCCAGCAGTTCCTTAGTTCCCTCTGGAAACACCATATATTTT.

The chain carries TRBV6-4 and TRBJ1-1; no definite D call. Trimming stripped 4 bases from V and 0 bases from J, with 24 bases between. Germline loops: CDR1 MRHNA, CDR2 SNTAGT. The CDR3 covers 19 residues. CDR3 sequence reads: CASSVLADSKSQLNTEAFF. Here the CDR3 DNA reads TGTGCCAGCAGTGTCTTGGCGGACTCAAAATCGCAATTGAACACTGAAGCTTTCTTT.

This rearrangement joins TRBV19 to TRBJ2-1, with TRBD2 as a possible D gene (5 bases). The CDR3 loop spans 12 amino acids. Between the trimmed V and J ends, which lost 3 bases and 6 bases, there was a span of 6 bases. Germline V lookup: CDR1 LNHDA, CDR2 SQIVND (reference sequence). The CDR3 protein is CASSIGVNEQFF. In nucleotides, the CDR3 is TGTGCCAGTAGTATCGGGGTCAATGAGCAGTTCTTC.

This chain connects TRBV28 to TRBJ2-7, with D possibly TRBD2 on 6 matching bases. This CDR3 spans 15 amino acids. Trimming removed 6 bases at V and 1 base at J, with 16 bases between. Germline loops: CDR1 MDHEN, CDR2 SYDVKM. CDR3 in DNA: TGTGCCAGCAGGACGGCGGGATTGGATTCCTACGAGCAGTACTTC. It codes for CASRTAGLDSYEQYF. The variable domain in full, completed from reference TRBV28 and TRBJ2-7, reads DVKVTQSSRYLVKRTGEKVFLECVQDMDHENMFWYRQDPGLGLRLIYFSYDVKMKEKGDIPEGYSVSREKKERFSLILESASTNQTSMYLCASRTAGLDSYEQYFGPGTRLTVT.

This chain uses TRBV18 with TRBJ2-2; possible D gene TRBD1, 5 bases. The CDR3 has 16 residues. The germline V gene has CDR1 KGHSH and CDR2 LQKENI. Between the trimmed V and J ends, which lost 0 bases and 3 bases, there was a span of 11 bases. The CDR3 DNA reads as TGTGCCAGCTCACCACCCCAGGGTCGTGACACCGGGGAGCTGTTTTTT. This translates into CASSPPQGRDTGELFF.

V usage is TRBV2 and J usage is TRBJ1-5; 10 bases are shared with TRBD1. Looked up from germline, CDR1 is SNHLY and CDR2 is FYNNEI. V was clipped by 6 bases and J by 5 bases; unmatched bases: 1. The length of the CDR3 is 13 residues. CDR3 sequence (DNA): TGTGCCAGCAGCGGGACAGGGGATCAGCCCCAGCATTTT. Residues: CASSGTGDQPQHF. Using reference TRBV2 and TRBJ1-5 for the parts outside the CDR3, the full variable domain is EPEVTQTPSHQVTQMGQEVILRCVPISNHLYFYWYRQILGQKVEFLVSFYNNEISEKSEIFDDQFSVERPDGSNFTLKIRSTKLEDSAMYFCASSGTGDQPQHFGDGTRLSIL.

This clone was found once. The chain has TRBV5-1 and TRBJ1-1, with 7 nucleotides matching TRBD1. Trimming at V came to 4 bases and at J to 3 bases, leaving 18 bases not matched to a gene. Germline CDR1 and CDR2: SGHRS and YFSETQ. The CDR3 consists of 18 residues. This CDR3 is CASSPRTWTGVLDTEAFF. The CDR3 nucleotides are TGCGCCAGCAGCCCAAGAACTTGGACAGGTGTCCTGGACACTGAAGCTTTCTTT.

The chain uses TRBV30 and TRBJ2-7; TRBD2 aligns across 10 bases. Germline V gene data show CDR1 as GTSNPN and CDR2 as SVGIG (reference sequence). CDR3 length: 16 residues. Germline trimming cut 3 bases from V and 3 bases from J; bases unmatched to any gene: 11. The CDR3 DNA is TGTGCCTGGAGAGGTACCAGACTAGCGGGCAACTACGAGCAGTACTTC. The encoded protein is CAWRGTRLAGNYEQYF.

This rearrangement joins TRBV19 to TRBJ2-7; 10 nucleotides line up with TRBD1. Per the germline V gene, CDR1 is LNHDA and CDR2 is SQIVND (reference sequence). Losses at the gene ends were 7 bases for V and 5 bases for J; bases not matched to a gene: 14. The CDR3 extends over 16 amino acids. The DNA of the CDR3 is TGTGCCAGTATCCTACCTAAGGGACAGGGGAGTGACGAGCAGTACTTC. This encodes CASILPKGQGSDEQYF.

There are a few counts of this clone. This chain links TRBV4-1 with TRBJ1-5; 8 bases are a match to TRBD1. The CDR3 totals 15 residues. J was trimmed by 0 bases and V by 6 bases; bases with no gene match: 4. CDR1 and CDR2 (germline): MGHRA, YSYEKL. This CDR3 is CASRLGQGSNQPQHF. The CDR3 DNA is TGCGCCAGCAGACTTGGACAGGGTAGCAATCAGCCCCAGCATTTT.

This clone was counted once. J is TRBJ1-1 and V is TRBV7-2; the match to TRBD1 covers 9 bases. The germline V gene encodes CDR1 SGHTA and CDR2 FQGNSA. The CDR3 has 14 amino acids. V gave up 5 bases and J gave up 5 bases; unmatched junction bases: 6. CDR3 in DNA: TGTGCCAGCAGCCCGCGACAGGGGGGGACTGAAGCTTTCTTT. Its translation is CASSPRQGGTEAFF.